The 21 T cell receptor beta chains below all came from one sample that was sequenced in a study of CXCR3-negative and CXCR3-positive naive CD8 T cells. 5' RACE that incorporated UMI labels was used to prepare the TRB cDNA libraries. For each CDR3 protein, TCRdb gives one entry from its re-call of the 5' RACE reads, without DNA. Seen in this sample are over 45,000 distinct CDR3 sequences; the ten most common clones hold more than 0.35%. The material sequenced was naive CXCR3- CD8+ T cells from blood. Subset meaning: CD45RO-CCR7+CD27+CD95- naive CD8+ T cells lacking CXCR3 (TNR3-). The receptors originated from a human donor in good health. Some clones in this sample may be carry-over from other donors' samples.

This chain connects TRBV10-3 to TRBJ2-6; lacking DNA, the TRBD1 call made by TCRdb goes unchecked. Germline CDR1 and CDR2: ENHRY and SYGVKD. CDR3 size: 17 residues. The CDR3 sequence is CAIRSGTGASGANVLTF.

V and J are TRBV9 and TRBJ2-3. The germline V gene has CDR1 SGDLS and CDR2 YYNGEE. CDR3 size: 15 residues. The CDR3: CASSVTGVSTDTQYF.

V is TRBV27 and J is TRBJ1-6. Germline V gene sequence: CDR1 MNHEY, CDR2 SMNVEV (reference sequence). This CDR3 contains 13 residues. The CDR3 protein is CASSLSGNSPLHF.

The chain has TRBV4-3 and TRBJ1-2; as DNA is missing, the TRBD1 call by TCRdb cannot be tested. The CDR3 is made up of 15 amino acids. CDR1 and CDR2 (germline): LGHNA, YSLEER. The CDR3 spells CASSQDRTGGYGYTF.

The chain carries TRBV27 and TRBJ1-6. Germline assignment: CDR1 MNHEY and CDR2 SMNVEV (reference sequence). The CDR3 runs 16 residues. CDR3 region: CASSRSSNPYNSPLHF.

The rearrangement links TRBV4-3 to TRBJ2-1; TCRdb indicates TRBD1, and absent DNA this call remains unverified. The CDR3 runs to 16 residues. Germline V lookup: CDR1 LGHNA, CDR2 YSLEER. The CDR3 region is CASSQDIPGGYNEQFF.

V is TRBV27 and J is TRBJ1-1; with no DNA, the TCRdb D assignment of TRBD1 cannot be verified. The CDR3 is 14 residues long. In germline, CDR1 is MNHEY, CDR2 SMNVEV (reference sequence). The CDR3 loop reads CASSTGQGWPEAFF.

The V call is TRBV29-1, the J call TRBJ1-1; TCRdb's D call, TRBD1, is unchecked because there is no DNA. CDR3 length: 11 residues. Germline CDR1 SQVTM, CDR2 ANQGSEA. This chain's CDR3 is CSEGTGAEAFF.

V is TRBV7-9 and J is TRBJ2-7; TCRdb names TRBD1, which stays unverified in the absence of DNA. The CDR3 has 16 residues. The germline gives CDR1 SEHNR, CDR2 FQNEAQ (reference sequence). The CDR3 loop reads CASSPRQGGYNYEQYF.

CDR3 sequence reads: CASGATGESRDEQFF. The chain uses TRBV12-5 and TRBJ2-1; TCRdb's D call of TRBD1 is untestable without DNA. The germline gives CDR1 LGHNT, CDR2 FRNRAP. This CDR3 region has 15 residues.

The rearrangement joins TRBV9 to TRBJ2-7; with no DNA, the TCRdb D assignment of TRBD1 cannot be verified. This CDR3 has 14 amino acids. Germline V gene data show CDR1 as SGDLS and CDR2 as YYNGEE. The CDR3 is CASSGTGVTYEQYF.

This chain uses TRBV19 with TRBJ1-1; TCRdb returns TRBD1, unconfirmable since there is no DNA. Per germline, CDR1 LNHDA and CDR2 SQIVND (reference sequence). CDR3 length: 15 residues. The CDR3 here is CASSFSDTGPTEAFF.

The rearrangement uses TRBV27 and TRBJ2-7; TCRdb's assignment of TRBD1 cannot be checked, as there is no DNA. The CDR3 spans 12 residues. Germline V CDR1 and CDR2: MNHEY, SMNVEV (reference sequence). This CDR3 is CASSPGLGEQYF.

The chain's CDR3 is CSTWDQMNTEAFF. The genes are TRBV29-1 and TRBJ1-1; absent DNA, TCRdb's TRBD1 call cannot be checked. CDR1 and CDR2 (germline): SQVTM, ANQGSEA. CDR3 length: 13 residues.

The chain uses TRBV7-9 and TRBJ2-3; the D call from TCRdb, TRBD2, cannot be confirmed without DNA. Germline-derived CDR1 and CDR2 are SEHNR and FQNEAQ (reference sequence). The length of the CDR3 is 14 residues. This chain's CDR3 is CASRQPSGEDTQYF.

This chain joins TRBV7-9 and TRBJ2-3; the D call from TCRdb, TRBD1, cannot be confirmed without DNA. This CDR3 has 21 amino acids. In germline, CDR1 is SEHNR, CDR2 FQNEAQ (reference sequence). CDR3: CASLSLLGKPGRGTGADTQYF.

The chain joins TRBV6-2 or TRBV6-3 to TRBJ2-2; TCRdb calls TRBD2, which cannot be checked without DNA. The germline gives CDR1 MNHEY, CDR2 SVGEGT. This CDR3 region has 17 residues. The CDR3 is CASSYGSAGWNTGELFF.

The J gene is TRBJ2-7, the V gene TRBV6-2 or TRBV6-3. This CDR3 comprises 16 residues. Germline V gene sequence: CDR1 MNHEY, CDR2 SVGEGT. CDR3 amino acids: CASSYRLSQPSYEQYF.

CDR3 sequence: CASSITGPDTQYF. The V gene is TRBV6-5, the J gene TRBJ2-3; TCRdb's D call of TRBD2 is untestable without DNA. CDR1 is MNHEY and CDR2 is SVGAGI in the germline V gene. The CDR3 sequence is 13 residues long.

J is TRBJ2-3 and V is TRBV27. Germline lookup yields CDR1 MNHEY and CDR2 SMNVEV (reference sequence). The CDR3 sequence is 16 residues long. CDR3 loop: CASSTNPVSSTDTQYF.

The chain carries TRBV4-2 and TRBJ1-1; TCRdb's D call, TRBD1, is unchecked because there is no DNA. Germline CDR1 is LGHNA and CDR2 is YNFKEQ. The CDR3 is 11 residues long. CDR3 sequence: CASSQGQEAFF.